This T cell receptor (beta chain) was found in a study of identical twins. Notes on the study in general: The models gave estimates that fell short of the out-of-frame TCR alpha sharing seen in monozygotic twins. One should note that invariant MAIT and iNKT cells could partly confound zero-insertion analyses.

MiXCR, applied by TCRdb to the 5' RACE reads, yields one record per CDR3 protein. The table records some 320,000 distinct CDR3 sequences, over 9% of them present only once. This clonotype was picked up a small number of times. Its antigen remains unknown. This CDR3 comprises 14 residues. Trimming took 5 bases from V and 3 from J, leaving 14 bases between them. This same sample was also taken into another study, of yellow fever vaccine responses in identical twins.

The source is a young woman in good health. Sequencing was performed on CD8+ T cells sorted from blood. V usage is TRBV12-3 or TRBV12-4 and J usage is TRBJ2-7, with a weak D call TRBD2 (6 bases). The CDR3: CASSTPGGDYEQYF. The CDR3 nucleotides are TGTGCCAGCAGTACCCCCGGGGGTGACTACGAGCAGTACTTC.